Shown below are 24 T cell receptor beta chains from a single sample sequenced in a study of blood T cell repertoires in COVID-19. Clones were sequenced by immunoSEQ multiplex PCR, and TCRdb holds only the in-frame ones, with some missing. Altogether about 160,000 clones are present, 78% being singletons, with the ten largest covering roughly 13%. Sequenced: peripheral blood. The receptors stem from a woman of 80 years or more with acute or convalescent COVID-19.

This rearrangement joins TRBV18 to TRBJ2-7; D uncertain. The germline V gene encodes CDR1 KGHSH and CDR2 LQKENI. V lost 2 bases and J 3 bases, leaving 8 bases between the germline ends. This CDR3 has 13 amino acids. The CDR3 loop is CASSPTANYEQYF. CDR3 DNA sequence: TGTGCCAGCTCACCAACAGCCAACTACGAGCAGTACTTC.

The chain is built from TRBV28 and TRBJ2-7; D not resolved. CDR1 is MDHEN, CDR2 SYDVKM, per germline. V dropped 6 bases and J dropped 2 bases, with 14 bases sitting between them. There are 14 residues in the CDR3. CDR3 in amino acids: CASSSGDSPYEQYF. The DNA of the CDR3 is TGTGCCAGCAGCTCCGGAGACTCCCCCTACGAGCAGTACTTC.

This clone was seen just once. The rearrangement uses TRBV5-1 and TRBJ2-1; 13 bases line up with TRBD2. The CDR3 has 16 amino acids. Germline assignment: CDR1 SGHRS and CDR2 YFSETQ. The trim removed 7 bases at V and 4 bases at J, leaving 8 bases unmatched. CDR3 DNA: TGCGCCAGCTTGAGGACTAGCGGGGGACCATACAATGAGCAGTTCTTC. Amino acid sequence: CASLRTSGGPYNEQFF.

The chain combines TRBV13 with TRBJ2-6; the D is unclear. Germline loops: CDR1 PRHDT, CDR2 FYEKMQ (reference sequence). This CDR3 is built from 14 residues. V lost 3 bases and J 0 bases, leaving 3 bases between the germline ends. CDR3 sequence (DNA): TGTGCCAGCAGCTTGTACTCTGGGGCCAACGTCCTGACTTTC. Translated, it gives CASSLYSGANVLTF.

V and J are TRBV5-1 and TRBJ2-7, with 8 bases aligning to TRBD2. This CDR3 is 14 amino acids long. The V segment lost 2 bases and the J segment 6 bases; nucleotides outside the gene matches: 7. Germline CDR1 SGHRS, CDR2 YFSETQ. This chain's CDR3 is CASSFSGIPFEQYF. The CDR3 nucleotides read TGCGCCAGCAGCTTTAGCGGGATTCCCTTCGAGCAGTACTTC.

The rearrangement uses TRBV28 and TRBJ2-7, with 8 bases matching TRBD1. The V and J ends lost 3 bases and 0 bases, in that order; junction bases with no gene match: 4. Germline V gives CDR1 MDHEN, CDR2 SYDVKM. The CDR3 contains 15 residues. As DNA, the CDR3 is TGTGCCAGCAGTTTCATAACAGGGGGCTCCTACGAGCAGTACTTC. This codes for CASSFITGGSYEQYF. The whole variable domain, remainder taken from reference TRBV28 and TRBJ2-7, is DVKVTQSSRYLVKRTGEKVFLECVQDMDHENMFWYRQDPGLGLRLIYFSYDVKMKEKGDIPEGYSVSREKKERFSLILESASTNQTSMYLCASSFITGGSYEQYFGPGTRLTVT.

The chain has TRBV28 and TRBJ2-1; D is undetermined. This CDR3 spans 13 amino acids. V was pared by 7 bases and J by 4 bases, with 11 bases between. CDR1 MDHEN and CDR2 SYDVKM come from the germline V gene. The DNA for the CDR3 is TGTGCCAGCACCCTCCCCCCTTACAATGAGCAGTTCTTC. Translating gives CASTLPPYNEQFF.

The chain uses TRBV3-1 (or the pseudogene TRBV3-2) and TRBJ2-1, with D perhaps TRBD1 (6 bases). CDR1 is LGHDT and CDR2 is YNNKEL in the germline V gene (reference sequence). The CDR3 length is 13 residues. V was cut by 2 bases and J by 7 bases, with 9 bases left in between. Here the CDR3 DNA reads TGTGCCAGCAGCCAAACCAGGGGAAATGAGCAGTTCTTC. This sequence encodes CASSQTRGNEQFF.

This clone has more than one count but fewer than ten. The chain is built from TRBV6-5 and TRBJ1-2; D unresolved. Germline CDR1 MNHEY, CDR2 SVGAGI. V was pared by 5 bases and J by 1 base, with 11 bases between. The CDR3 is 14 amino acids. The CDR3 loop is CASSTGPLNYGYTF. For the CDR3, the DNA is TGTGCCAGCAGTACTGGTCCCCTTAACTATGGCTACACCTTC.

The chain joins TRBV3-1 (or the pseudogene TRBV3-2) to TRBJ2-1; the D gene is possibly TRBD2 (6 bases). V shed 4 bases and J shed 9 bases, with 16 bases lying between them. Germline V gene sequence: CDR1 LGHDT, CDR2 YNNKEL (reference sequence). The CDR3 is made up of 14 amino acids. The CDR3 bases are TGTGCCAGCAGCCGGACGGAGGGTGGAGGTGAGCAGTTCTTC. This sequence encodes CASSRTEGGGEQFF.

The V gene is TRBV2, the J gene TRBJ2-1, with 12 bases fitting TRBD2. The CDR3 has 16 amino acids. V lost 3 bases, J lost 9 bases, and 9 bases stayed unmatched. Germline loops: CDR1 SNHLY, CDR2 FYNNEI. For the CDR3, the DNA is TGTGCCAGCAGTGACGGGCCTAGCGGGGGGGCGGGTGAGCAGTTCTTC. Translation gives CASSDGPSGGAGEQFF.

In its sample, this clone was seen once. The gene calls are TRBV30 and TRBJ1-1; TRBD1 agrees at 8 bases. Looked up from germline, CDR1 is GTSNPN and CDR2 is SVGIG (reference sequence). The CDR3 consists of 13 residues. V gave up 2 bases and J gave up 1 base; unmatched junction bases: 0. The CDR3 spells CAWSTGGNTEAFF. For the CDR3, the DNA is TGTGCCTGGAGTACAGGGGGGAACACTGAAGCTTTCTTT.

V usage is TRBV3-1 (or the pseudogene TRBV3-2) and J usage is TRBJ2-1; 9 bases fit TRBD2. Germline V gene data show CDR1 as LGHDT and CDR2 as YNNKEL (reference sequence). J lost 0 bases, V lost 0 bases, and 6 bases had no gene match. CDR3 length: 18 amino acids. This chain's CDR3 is CASSQEALAGRSYNEQFF. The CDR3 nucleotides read TGTGCCAGCAGCCAAGAGGCCCTAGCGGGGCGCTCCTACAATGAGCAGTTCTTC.

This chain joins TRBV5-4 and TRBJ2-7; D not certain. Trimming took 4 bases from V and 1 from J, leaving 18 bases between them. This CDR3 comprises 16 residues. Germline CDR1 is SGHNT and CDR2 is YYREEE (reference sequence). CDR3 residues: CASSRGTSPLSYEQYF. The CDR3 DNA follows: TGTGCCAGCAGCCGCGGAACGTCTCCGTTGTCCTACGAGCAGTACTTC.

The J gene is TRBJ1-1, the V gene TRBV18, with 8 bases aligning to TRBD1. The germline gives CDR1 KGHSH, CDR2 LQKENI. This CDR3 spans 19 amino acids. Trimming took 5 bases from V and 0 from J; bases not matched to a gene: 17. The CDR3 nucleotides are TGTGCCAGCTCATCACAGTCGCGACAGGGGCACGTCATGAACACTGAAGCTTTCTTT. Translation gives CASSSQSRQGHVMNTEAFF.

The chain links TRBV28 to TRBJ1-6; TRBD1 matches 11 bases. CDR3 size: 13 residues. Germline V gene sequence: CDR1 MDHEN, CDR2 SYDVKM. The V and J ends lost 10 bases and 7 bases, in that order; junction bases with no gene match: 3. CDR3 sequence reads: CAIGTGGNSPLHF. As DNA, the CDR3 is TGTGCCATAGGGACAGGGGGAAATTCACCCCTCCACTTT.

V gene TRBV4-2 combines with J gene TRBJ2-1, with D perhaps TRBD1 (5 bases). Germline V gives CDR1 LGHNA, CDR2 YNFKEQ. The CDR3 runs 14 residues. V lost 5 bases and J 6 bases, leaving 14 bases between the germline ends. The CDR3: CASSSPTELNEQFF. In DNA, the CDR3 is TGTGCCAGCAGCTCACCGACAGAACTCAATGAGCAGTTCTTC.

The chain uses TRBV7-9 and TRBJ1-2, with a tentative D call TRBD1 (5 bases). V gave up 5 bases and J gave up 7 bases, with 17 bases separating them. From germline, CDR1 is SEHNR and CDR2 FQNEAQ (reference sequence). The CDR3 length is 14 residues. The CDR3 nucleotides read TGTGCCAGCAGCCCCGGTCCCAGGGCATTTGGCTACACCTTC. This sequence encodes CASSPGPRAFGYTF.

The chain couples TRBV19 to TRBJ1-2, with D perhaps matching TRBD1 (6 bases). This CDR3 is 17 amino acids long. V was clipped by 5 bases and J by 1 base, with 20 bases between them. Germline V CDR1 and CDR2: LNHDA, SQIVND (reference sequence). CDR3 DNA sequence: TGTGCCAGTAGTCTTTGGTCCGGGGGGGCCATTAACTATGGCTACACCTTC. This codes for CASSLWSGGAINYGYTF. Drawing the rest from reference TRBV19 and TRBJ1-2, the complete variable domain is DGGITQSPKYLFRKEGQNVTLSCEQNLNHDAMYWYRQDPGQGLRLIYYSQIVNDFQKGDIAEGYSVSREKKESFPLTVTSAQKNPTAFYLCASSLWSGGAINYGYTFGSGTRLTVV.

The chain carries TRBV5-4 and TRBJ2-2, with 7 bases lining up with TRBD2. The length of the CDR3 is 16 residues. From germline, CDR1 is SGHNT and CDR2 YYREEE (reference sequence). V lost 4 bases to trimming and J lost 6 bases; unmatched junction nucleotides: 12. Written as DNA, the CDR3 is TGTGCCAGCAGCCCTGGAGGGAGGGCCGGGGCCGGGGAGCTGTTTTTT. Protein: CASSPGGRAGAGELFF.

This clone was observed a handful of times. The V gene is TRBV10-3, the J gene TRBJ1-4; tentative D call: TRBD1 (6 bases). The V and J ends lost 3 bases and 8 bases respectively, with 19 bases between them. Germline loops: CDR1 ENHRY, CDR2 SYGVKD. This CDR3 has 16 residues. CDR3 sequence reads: CAISDPPAGAGEKLFF. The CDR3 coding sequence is TGTGCCATCAGTGACCCCCCGGCGGGGGCGGGCGAAAAACTGTTTTTT.

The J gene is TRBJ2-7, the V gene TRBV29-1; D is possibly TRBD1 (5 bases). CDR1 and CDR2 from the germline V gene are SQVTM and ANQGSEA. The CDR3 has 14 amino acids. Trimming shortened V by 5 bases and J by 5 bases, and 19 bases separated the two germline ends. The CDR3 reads CSVQPGNGNNEQYF. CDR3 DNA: TGCAGCGTTCAGCCAGGGAACGGCAATAACGAGCAGTACTTC.

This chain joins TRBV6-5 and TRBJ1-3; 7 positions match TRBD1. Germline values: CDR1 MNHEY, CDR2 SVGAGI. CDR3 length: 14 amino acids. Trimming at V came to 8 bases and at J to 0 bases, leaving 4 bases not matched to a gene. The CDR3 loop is CASWGQYSGNTIYF. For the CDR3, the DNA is TGTGCCAGCTGGGGACAGTACTCTGGAAACACCATATATTTT.

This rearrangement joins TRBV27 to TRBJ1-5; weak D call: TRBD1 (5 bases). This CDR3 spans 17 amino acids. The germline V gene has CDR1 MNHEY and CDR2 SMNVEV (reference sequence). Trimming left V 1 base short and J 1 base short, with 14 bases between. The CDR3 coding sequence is TGTGCCAGCAGTTTATTTGGGGGAGGACGGAGCAATCAGCCCCAGCATTTT. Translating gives CASSLFGGGRSNQPQHF.